These T cell receptor beta chains were read from a single sample in a study of T-cell memory formation after mild COVID-19. TCRdb re-derived calls from the 5' RACE reads in MiXCR, one entry per CDR3 protein. The sample consists of around 200,000 distinct CDR3 sequences, about 27% of them appearing once. The sequenced material came from PBMCs or a T cell subset sorted from them (not recorded which). The receptors stem from an adult woman who had mild COVID-19 (a few samples of this study predate the infection). Cell type and time point are not known. Each CDR3 is given with its conserved first and last residue.

length,V,J,CDR3
13,TRBV12-3/TRBV12-4,TRBJ2-3,CASLSIFLDTQYF
10,TRBV6-5,TRBJ2-1,CASTTGITVF
17,TRBV7-9,TRBJ2-1,CASSFTPSGGAYNEQFF
16,TRBV5-5,TRBJ1-2,CASSQQVGDLNYGYTF
14,TRBV15,TRBJ2-7,CATSRDRGSYEQYF
14,TRBV6-5,TRBJ1-2,CASSLFGQRYGYTF
13,TRBV12-3/TRBV12-4,TRBJ1-1,CASSGQLNSEAFF
14,TRBV10-3,TRBJ2-2,CAISEQGITGELFF
16,TRBV11-2,TRBJ2-6,CASSLMIISGANVLTF
17,TRBV12-3/TRBV12-4,TRBJ2-3,CASSPGNSGFSTDTQYF
15,TRBV6-1,TRBJ2-6,CASSMTGLGANVLTF
10,TRBV30,TRBJ1-1,CASDRGGAFF
15,TRBV12-3/TRBV12-4,TRBJ2-1,CASSRLAVGVNEQFF
12,TRBV4-1,TRBJ1-2,CASSRQGRAFFF
16,TRBV30,TRBJ1-6,CAWSVGGNSYNSPLHF
14,TRBV24-1,TRBJ1-2,CATSESGQALPYTF
14,TRBV7-7,TRBJ2-5,CASSLSVRGETQYF
13,TRBV24-1,TRBJ2-3,CATGTGSTDTQYF
16,TRBV27,TRBJ2-1,CASSFLPLGAFNEQFF
14,TRBV7-6,TRBJ2-7,CASSFRASGDEQYF
14,TRBV25-1,TRBJ2-7,CASSRASGRLEQYF
14,TRBV20-1,TRBJ1-1,CSARDGQLNTEAFF
14,TRBV20-1,TRBJ1-3,CSAADRASGNTIYF
14,TRBV6-4,TRBJ1-1,CASSRDRESTEAFF
18,TRBV10-3,TRBJ2-3,CAISAGTSGRPSTDTQYF
14,TRBV19,TRBJ2-2,CASDSGRKTGELFF
18,TRBV30,TRBJ1-3,CAWSRDRVAIPSGNTIYF
13,TRBV10-3,TRBJ2-3,CAISGGVTDTQYF
16,TRBV6-5,TRBJ1-2,CASSYRLGHTNYGYTF
16,TRBV24-1,TRBJ2-3,CATSGPSGRLTDTQYF
13,TRBV7-2,TRBJ2-7,CASSLVEGYEQYF
16,TRBV12-3/TRBV12-4,TRBJ2-1,CASSLVAGGLINEQFF
16,TRBV29-1,TRBJ1-4,CSVTGTGKEDNEKLFF
14,TRBV20-1,TRBJ2-7,CSAHGTPGSYEQYF
14,TRBV12-3/TRBV12-4,TRBJ2-5,CASSSPGRQETQYF
13,TRBV7-9,TRBJ1-1,CASSLAGRVEAFF
16,TRBV27,TRBJ2-6,CASLPSAGAGANVLTF
14,TRBV15,TRBJ2-7,CATSLDRGSYEQYF
17,TRBV5-1,TRBJ2-1,CASSPRLAGGPLNEQFF
13,TRBV7-2,TRBJ2-1,CASPQTGYNEQFF
16,TRBV2,TRBJ2-3,CASSEGDTRQGDTQYF
14,TRBV7-9,TRBJ1-5,CASSTGGVRQPQHF
14,TRBV7-8,TRBJ2-1,CASSGGGGRLEQFF
17,TRBV4-1,TRBJ2-2,CASSPYGGGTNTGELFF
14,TRBV7-9,TRBJ1-1,CASSLDVVNTEAFF
16,TRBV18,TRBJ2-7,CASSPVGTSGKYEQYF
14,TRBV9,TRBJ2-7,CASNYGGSSYEQYF
13,TRBV27,TRBJ2-4,CASSAPTLAIQYF
13,TRBV25-1,TRBJ1-2,CASSGDSPYGYTF
15,TRBV5-1,TRBJ1-2,CASSWTGQGHYGYTF
15,TRBV5-5,TRBJ1-1,CASSLEQSMNTEAFF
12,TRBV12-3/TRBV12-4,TRBJ2-7,CASSFRSYEQYF
17,TRBV9,TRBJ1-6,CASSAEQGVVDNSPLHF
16,TRBV5-5,TRBJ2-3,CASSRTSGAFTDTQYF
18,TRBV7-2,TRBJ2-1,CASSLVASGQSSYNEQFF